Following are 23 T cell receptor beta chains from one sample sequenced in a study of blood T cell repertoires in COVID-19. Repertoires were generated with immunoSEQ multiplex PCR, while TCRdb's copy carries only in-frame clones and drops some. This sample has 150,000 to 200,000 clones; 88% occur once, and the top ten carry approximately 4%. Sequenced sample: peripheral blood. The receptors stem from a human donor in a cohort sampled during active COVID-19.

V usage is TRBV18 and J usage is TRBJ2-7, with 8 nucleotides matching TRBD1. CDR1 KGHSH and CDR2 LQKENI come from the germline V gene. The CDR3 contains 14 residues. V was clipped by 2 bases and J by 3 bases; unmatched bases: 3. The CDR3, as DNA: TGTGCCAGCTCACCAGCAGGGGGCTACTACGAGCAGTACTTC. Protein sequence: CASSPAGGYYEQYF.

This chain joins TRBV5-1 and TRBJ2-7; 11 bases agree with TRBD2. J lost 3 bases, V lost 5 bases, and 4 bases had no gene match. The CDR3 length is 14 residues. The germline V gene has CDR1 SGHRS and CDR2 YFSETQ. CDR3: CASRTGLADYEQYF. The CDR3 coding sequence is TGCGCCAGCAGGACGGGACTAGCGGACTACGAGCAGTACTTC.

The V gene is TRBV11-2, the J gene TRBJ2-7; 13 bases align to TRBD2. Germline V gene sequence: CDR1 SGHAT, CDR2 FQNNGV. The CDR3 runs to 15 residues. V shed 4 bases, J shed 3 bases, and the junction held 3 bases outside the gene matches. The CDR3 protein is CASSYGTSGNYEQYF. CDR3 bases: TGTGCCAGCAGCTACGGGACTAGCGGGAACTACGAGCAGTACTTC.

The chain employs TRBV28 and TRBJ2-7; 15 bases fit TRBD2. The J segment lost 9 bases and the V segment lost 5 bases, leaving 14 bases of the junction unmatched. Germline loops: CDR1 MDHEN, CDR2 SYDVKM. CDR3 size: 17 residues. CDR3 coding DNA: TGTGCCAGCAGTGGGACTAGCGGGGGGTCCGTTCCCAGGGTGCAGTACTTC. As protein: CASSGTSGGSVPRVQYF.

The table lists this clone with a count of one. J is TRBJ1-3 and V is TRBV11-2; D may be TRBD1 (5 bases). V was trimmed by 5 bases and J by 0 bases, leaving 11 bases between them. The CDR3 runs to 15 residues. The germline V gene encodes CDR1 SGHAT and CDR2 FQNNGV. CDR3 sequence reads: CASSPVGGSGNTIYF. CDR3 nucleotides: TGTGCCAGCAGCCCTGTGGGGGGCTCTGGAAACACCATATATTTT.

The chain recombines TRBV2 with TRBJ2-7, with D possibly being TRBD2 (6 bases). Germline CDR1 and CDR2: SNHLY and FYNNEI. The CDR3 loop spans 15 amino acids. V shed 6 bases and J shed 4 bases, with 19 bases lying between them. CDR3 sequence: CASSWGSIAGYEQYF. The CDR3 DNA follows: TGTGCCAGCAGCTGGGGTTCAATCGCGGGGTACGAGCAGTACTTC.

The rearrangement joins TRBV2 to TRBJ1-4; D not resolved. The CDR3 consists of 14 residues. Trimming removed 4 bases from V and 8 bases from J, with 14 bases in between. Germline V gives CDR1 SNHLY, CDR2 FYNNEI. CDR3 region: CASSAGLRTEKLFF. In DNA form, the CDR3 reads TGTGCCAGCAGTGCCGGACTGAGGACCGAAAAACTGTTTTTT.

J is TRBJ1-6 and V is TRBV5-1; maybe TRBD1 (5 bases). The V gene's germline CDR1 is SGHRS and CDR2 YFSETQ. V shed 2 bases and J shed 8 bases, with 17 bases lying between them. The CDR3 length is 16 residues. In nucleotides, the CDR3 is TGCGCCAGCAGCTTAACCGGAGACAGTCAATATTCACCCCTCCACTTT. Protein sequence: CASSLTGDSQYSPLHF.

About this clone itself: Other DNA sequences in this sample translate to the same CDR3. V usage is TRBV29-1 and J usage is TRBJ2-7; no definite D call. CDR1 SQVTM and CDR2 ANQGSEA come from the germline V gene. The CDR3 is 12 amino acids. With 0 bases removed from V and 0 bases from J, the gap between germline ends came to 3 bases. In nucleotides, the CDR3 is TGCAGCGTTGAAGACAGCTCCTACGAGCAGTACTTC. Translating it yields CSVEDSSYEQYF.

The V gene is TRBV6-5, the J gene TRBJ1-1, with no clear D. Germline CDR1 reads MNHEY; CDR2 reads SVGAGI. The CDR3 spans 13 residues. The ends were cut back, 8 bases at V and 0 bases at J, with 10 bases in the middle. The CDR3 region is CASHRGLNTEAFF. CDR3 nucleotide sequence: TGTGCCAGCCATAGAGGTTTGAACACTGAAGCTTTCTTT.

The chain links TRBV5-1 to TRBJ1-4; D perhaps matches TRBD1 (6 bases). V lost 3 bases and J lost 8, with 14 bases in between. Germline lookup yields CDR1 SGHRS and CDR2 YFSETQ. The CDR3 has 14 residues. The CDR3 sequence: CASSSLGQKEKLFF. CDR3 nucleotides: TGCGCCAGCAGCTCCTTAGGACAGAAGGAAAAACTGTTTTTT.

J is TRBJ1-3 and V is TRBV24-1; weak D call: TRBD1 (5 bases). CDR3 size: 15 residues. Germline V lookup: CDR1 KGHDR, CDR2 SFDVKD. V lost 3 bases and J lost 1, with 9 bases in between. CDR3 bases: TGTGCCACCAGTGATAACAGGCCATCTGGAAACACCATATATTTT. Translating gives CATSDNRPSGNTIYF.

This rearrangement joins TRBV6-2 or TRBV6-3 to TRBJ2-6, with D unclear. The length of the CDR3 is 14 residues. Trimming removed 2 bases at V and 4 bases at J, with 6 bases between. The germline V gene has CDR1 MNHEY and CDR2 SVGEGT. The CDR3 region is CASSYPVGANVLTF. For the CDR3, the DNA is TGTGCCAGCAGTTACCCCGTCGGGGCCAACGTCCTGACTTTC.

This chain uses TRBV4-1 with TRBJ1-2; possibly TRBD1 for D (6 bases). This CDR3 is 16 amino acids long. V was trimmed by 2 bases and J by 10 bases, leaving 23 bases between them. Germline lookup yields CDR1 MGHRA and CDR2 YSYEKL. The CDR3 DNA is TGCGCCAGCAGCCAAAATTCCGACAGGACGGCAAATGTCTACACCTTC. This translates into CASSQNSDRTANVYTF.

The rearrangement links TRBV12-3 or TRBV12-4 to TRBJ2-4; D is undetermined. Trimming stripped 5 bases from V and 8 bases from J, with 7 bases between. CDR3 length equals 11 residues. CDR3 region: CASSTRDIQYF. In nucleotides, the CDR3 is TGTGCCAGCAGTACCCGGGACATTCAGTACTTC.

The rearrangement links TRBV6-2 or TRBV6-3 to TRBJ2-2; 8 bases are shared with TRBD1. This CDR3 has 16 residues. The V gene's germline CDR1 is MNHEY and CDR2 SVGEGT. The V gene end was trimmed by 4 bases and the J gene end by 4 bases; junction bases not matched to a gene: 8. CDR3 bases: TGTGCCAGCAGTTCTTGGGACAGGTCTTTCACCGGGGAGCTGTTTTTT. Translated: CASSSWDRSFTGELFF.

This clone turned up a few times. The gene calls are TRBV3-1 (or the pseudogene TRBV3-2) and TRBJ2-7, with TRBD2 as a possible D gene (5 bases). The CDR3 length is 13 residues. V shed 5 bases and J shed 7 bases, with 15 bases lying between them. CDR1 and CDR2 (germline): LGHDT, YNNKEL (reference sequence). CDR3 in DNA: TGTGCCAGCAGCAATTCCGCGTCGGGAGAGCAGTACTTC. Its protein is CASSNSASGEQYF.

The V and J genes are TRBV4-1 and TRBJ1-1, with D perhaps matching TRBD1 (6 bases). Between the trimmed V and J ends, which lost 4 bases and 0 bases, there was a span of 12 bases. CDR3 length: 15 amino acids. In germline, CDR1 is MGHRA, CDR2 YSYEKL. The CDR3 spells CASSPWGGMNTEAFF. CDR3 nucleotides: TGCGCCAGCAGCCCCTGGGGGGGCATGAACACTGAAGCTTTCTTT.

The V and J genes are TRBV10-1 and TRBJ2-7, with unresolved D. This CDR3 spans 12 amino acids. V lost 5 bases and J 0 bases, leaving 5 bases between the germline ends. CDR1 WNHNN and CDR2 SYGVQD come from the germline V gene (reference sequence). The DNA of the CDR3 is TGCGCCAGCAGTCCGAGCTCCTACGAGCAGTACTTC. Amino acids: CASSPSSYEQYF.

This clone was detected only once. The rearrangement uses TRBV5-1 and TRBJ2-7, with a tentative D call TRBD2 (5 bases). Germline V gives CDR1 SGHRS, CDR2 YFSETQ. The CDR3 is 16 amino acids. Between the trimmed V and J ends, which lost 0 bases and 1 base, there was a span of 14 bases. The CDR3 region is CASSLDPAVSSYEQYF. CDR3 in DNA: TGCGCCAGCAGCTTGGATCCAGCGGTGTCGTCCTACGAGCAGTACTTC.

The V call is TRBV23-1, the J call TRBJ2-5; D remains ambiguous. TRBV23-1 is an ORF for which the function is uncertain. CDR3 length equals 15 residues. V was cut by 3 bases and J by 2 bases, with 13 bases left in between. As DNA, the CDR3 is TGCGCCAGCAGTCATCTTGACAAGCCTCAAGAGACCCAGTACTTC. As protein: CASSHLDKPQETQYF.

In this sample, this clone turned up once. CDR3 protein: CASNEAGDRDTQYF. CDR3 coding DNA: TGTGCCAGCAACGAAGCGGGAGATAGAGATACGCAGTATTTT. The gene calls are TRBV7-9 and TRBJ2-3; 8 nucleotides agree with TRBD2. The V gene's germline CDR1 is SEHNR and CDR2 FQNEAQ (reference sequence). The CDR3 is made up of 14 amino acids. Trimming removed 7 bases from V and 5 bases from J; junction bases left unmatched: 8.

The chain is built from TRBV10-1 and TRBJ2-1; 9 nucleotides align to TRBD2. There are 16 residues in the CDR3. Trimming took 5 bases from V and 3 from J; bases not matched to a gene: 8. The germline CDR1 and CDR2 sequences are WNHNN and SYGVQD (reference sequence). As DNA, the CDR3 is TGCGCCAGCAGTCTCGCGCTAGCGGGGAGCTACAATGAGCAGTTCTTC. This sequence encodes CASSLALAGSYNEQFF.